The rows below give T cell receptor beta chains drawn from one sample of a study of cytomegalovirus exposure and HLA in healthy donors. Assay: immunoSEQ multiplex PCR; the TCRdb copy retains only in-frame clones and omits some. This repertoire shows about 180,000 clones, 77% found once; its top ten account for approximately 3.7%. The sequencing input was PBMCs. Every receptor here comes from a woman aged 55-75 years in good health and CMV-seropositive. The conserved cysteine and the conserved F or W are not part of the CDR3 here. A D gene is named only where the DNA matches it firmly. Some rows have no size entry. The others give once, few or many, or a class for an expanded clone.

d_call	j_call	v_call	clone_size	cdr3_aa
-	TRBJ1-6	TRBV6-1	-	ASSEALWGLNSPLH
TRBD2	TRBJ2-3	TRBV7-2	-	ASRGLISTDTQY
-	TRBJ2-7	TRBV18	-	ASSPRQVGQQY
-	TRBJ1-3	TRBV12-5	-	ASATQGGNTIY
TRBD1	TRBJ2-3	TRBV7-2	-	ASSFATGGTDTQY
-	TRBJ1-2	TRBV2	-	ASSAGSVYGYT
TRBD1	TRBJ2-7	TRBV7-9	-	SSSLTGGRSDEQY
TRBD1	TRBJ1-4	TRBV28	-	ASSSPIGDRINEKLF
TRBD2	TRBJ2-1	TRBV7-3	-	ASSLGTSAYNEQF
TRBD2	TRBJ2-2	TRBV9	-	ASSVAFGGGASGTGELF
-	TRBJ1-6	TRBV28	-	VTSGEFSYNSPLH
-	TRBJ2-7	TRBV6-5	-	ASRTGGATIYEQY
TRBD1	TRBJ1-1	TRBV5-4	-	ASSPGQGRYVNTEAF
-	TRBJ2-2	TRBV6-5	-	ASRYDTGTGELF
TRBD1	TRBJ1-1	TRBV27	-	ASKNRGMNTEAF
-	TRBJ1-4	TRBV21-1	-	ASSTDRGIDEKLF
TRBD1	TRBJ1-1	TRBV7-9	-	ASSARQGSTEAF
-	TRBJ1-5	TRBV7-8	-	ASSLALYQPQH
TRBD1	TRBJ1-3	TRBV30	-	AWSETGKNTIY
-	TRBJ2-2	TRBV7-3	-	ASSPTPSNTGELF
TRBD2	TRBJ2-2	TRBV9	-	ASSPKGLAGVTGELF
-	TRBJ2-7	TRBV28	-	ASSAGSAAYEQY
-	TRBJ1-5	TRBV7-2	-	ASSPMRGSNQPQH
-	TRBJ2-7	TRBV20-1	-	SALLLEQY
TRBD1	TRBJ1-1	TRBV19	few	ASSTQGANTEAF
TRBD2	TRBJ2-1	TRBV6-5	-	ASSRLAGGDEQF
-	TRBJ1-3	TRBV7-2	-	ASSLGQSSGNTIY
TRBD2	TRBJ2-5	TRBV9	-	ASSSLGGKETQY
TRBD2	TRBJ2-7	TRBV14	-	ASSRGLANEQY
-	TRBJ2-7	TRBV10-3	-	AISEQGPEQY
TRBD1	TRBJ2-7	TRBV6-5	-	ASSYSGTGSYEQY
-	TRBJ2-2	TRBV5-4	-	ASSWTSTGELF
-	TRBJ1-2	TRBV28	once	ASAARLDYGYT
TRBD1	TRBJ1-2	TRBV30	-	AWSVHRTGGGGYT
-	TRBJ1-1	TRBV28	once	ASSFGVLRGAAEAF
-	TRBJ2-5	TRBV18	-	ASSFDIQETQY
TRBD2	TRBJ2-5	TRBV6-5	-	ASRGLAESKTQY